The rows below give T cell receptor beta chains drawn from one sample of a study of shared clonotypes between healthy human individuals. Sequencing was performed with immunoSEQ multiplex PCR; in TCRdb, only in-frame clones are kept and a portion is missing. The repertoire includes roughly 2 million clones, approximately 95% of them detected once, and 1% to 1.3% sits in the top ten. The sample taken for sequencing was naive CD8+ T cells sorted from blood. Every receptor here comes from a man aged 18 to 30 in good health. Each CDR3 is given with its conserved first and last residue. The order of the fields is clone size, V gene, J gene, D gene, CDR3 DNA, CDR3 protein. The D gene is left open where the match is weak. Part of the rows lack a size; the others show once, few, many or a class for expanded clones.

.	TRBV13	TRBJ1-5	TRBD1	TGTGCCAGCAGCCTAGGACAGGGCAATCAGCCCCAGCATTTT	CASSLGQGNQPQHF
.	TRBV29-1	TRBJ2-1	.	TGCAGCGTTGGGGCAGGGGCCTACAATGAGCAGTTCTTC	CSVGAGAYNEQFF
.	TRBV19	TRBJ2-7	.	TGTGCCAGTAGCAACGGACAGACCTACGAGCAGTACTTC	CASSNGQTYEQYF
.	TRBV6-5	TRBJ2-7	.	TGTGCCAGCAGTAACCTCTGGGGGAGTCACGAGCAGTACTTC	CASSNLWGSHEQYF
.	TRBV11-3	TRBJ2-5	TRBD2	TGTGCCAGCAGCTTAAGCGGGGGCAGGCAAGAGACCCAGTACTTC	CASSLSGGRQETQYF
once	TRBV7-9	TRBJ2-7	TRBD1	TGTGCCAGCAGCCCCGCGGACAGGGCCGCCTACGAGCAGTACTTC	CASSPADRAAYEQYF
.	TRBV7-3	TRBJ2-3	TRBD2	TGTGCCAGCAGCTCCCCTACTAGCGGGGGGTTCGATACGCAGTATTTT	CASSSPTSGGFDTQYF
.	TRBV28	TRBJ1-1	.	TGTGCCAGCAGTTTGAGTCCGAACACTGAAGCTTTCTTT	CASSLSPNTEAFF
.	TRBV6-5	TRBJ1-2	.	TGTGCCAGCAGGGAGTTAGTGTCCCACTATGGCTACACCTTC	CASRELVSHYGYTF
.	TRBV5-4	TRBJ1-1	TRBD1	TGTGCCAGCAGCTTGGCGGGACAGGGAAACACTGAAGCTTTCTTT	CASSLAGQGNTEAFF
.	TRBV9	TRBJ2-2	.	TGTGCCAGCAGCGTAGTTGGGGAGCTGTTTTTT	CASSVVGELFF
.	TRBV14	TRBJ2-3	.	TGTGCCAGCAGCCAAGGAGATACGCAGTATTTT	CASSQGDTQYF
.	TRBV18	TRBJ1-1	.	TGTGCCAGCTCACCAGGGGCATACGACACTGAAGCTTTCTTT	CASSPGAYDTEAFF
.	TRBV27	TRBJ2-7	.	TGTGCCAGCAGTTGGGCCGGGACACTCGAGCAGTACTTC	CASSWAGTLEQYF
.	TRBV6-5	TRBJ1-6	TRBD1	TGTGCCAGCAGTTACGGGGACAGTCCACCCCTCCACTTT	CASSYGDSPPLHF
.	TRBV27	TRBJ2-2	.	TGTGCCAGCAGTTTTGTAGGGTCTGGCGGGGAGCTGTTTTTT	CASSFVGSGGELFF
once	TRBV9	TRBJ1-1	.	TGTGCCAGCAGCGTAGGAAACGGTAACACTGAAGCTTTCTTT	CASSVGNGNTEAFF
.	TRBV30	TRBJ2-3	.	TGTGCCTGGAGTTGGGTAGCGGGCACAGATACGCAGTATTTT	CAWSWVAGTDTQYF
.	TRBV7-9	TRBJ2-2	TRBD2	TGTGCCAGCAGCCCTACTCCGGGCGGGGGAGCCCGGGAGCTGTTTTTT	CASSPTPGGGARELFF
few	TRBV29-1	TRBJ1-5	.	TGCAGCGTTCGTGAGGGAGGTCGCAATCAGCCCCAGCATTTT	CSVREGGRNQPQHF
.	TRBV10-3	TRBJ2-3	.	TGTGCCATCAGTGGAAGGGCCAGCACAGATACGCAGTATTTT	CAISGRASTDTQYF
.	TRBV2	TRBJ1-5	TRBD1	TGTGCCAGCAGTGTAGACAGGGGGCTTTACCAGCCCCAGCATTTT	CASSVDRGLYQPQHF
.	TRBV2	TRBJ2-5	TRBD2	TGTGCCAGTGGACTAGTAGGAGCGGTGCAAGAGACCCAGTACTTC	CASGLVGAVQETQYF
once	TRBV10-1	TRBJ2-1	.	TGCGCCAGCAGTGAGTTTGAGGGGCCCTACAATGAGCAGTTCTTC	CASSEFEGPYNEQFF
.	TRBV6-8	TRBJ2-4	.	TGTGCCAGCAGTTTACATAGTCTAGCCAAAAACATTCAGTACTTC	CASSLHSLAKNIQYF
.	TRBV2	TRBJ2-3	TRBD1	TGTGCCAGCAGTGAAGCGTCCGGACAGGGAGTAGGAGATACGCAGTATTTT	CASSEASGQGVGDTQYF
.	TRBV4-1	TRBJ2-7	TRBD2	TGCGCCAGCAGCCAAGTACGGCTAGCGGAAATCGAGCAGTACTTC	CASSQVRLAEIEQYF
.	TRBV10-3	TRBJ2-3	.	TGTGCCATCAGTTCTAAGGGGTTCACAGATACGCAGTATTTT	CAISSKGFTDTQYF
.	TRBV30	TRBJ1-1	.	TGTGCCTGCCTACAGGGATTGAACACTGAAGCTTTCTTT	CACLQGLNTEAFF
few	TRBV6-6	TRBJ2-7	TRBD2	TGTGCCAGCAGTTTACTAGCGGAGGGGCAGTACTTC	CASSLLAEGQYF
.	TRBV29-1	TRBJ1-1	.	TGCAGCGTTGAAGATCTGGCAGGGCAAATGAACACTGAAGCTTTCTTT	CSVEDLAGQMNTEAFF
.	TRBV18	TRBJ2-2	.	TGTGCCAGCTCACCACCGAACAGGGAGGCCGGGGAGCTGTTTTTT	CASSPPNREAGELFF
.	TRBV5-1	TRBJ2-7	TRBD1	TGCGCCAGCAGCTTGGGACAGGGGGTCTCCTACGAGCAGTACTTC	CASSLGQGVSYEQYF
.	TRBV11-3	TRBJ1-5	.	TGTGCCAGCAGCTACGGGTCTTTGGCTAATCAGCCCCAGCATTTT	CASSYGSLANQPQHF
.	TRBV29-1	TRBJ1-2	.	TGCAGCGTTACCCGCGCGGAGCTCCCTCAGCCCTTAACCTTC	CSVTRAELPQPLTF
.	TRBV29-1	TRBJ2-7	.	TGCAGCGTTGGACAGCCCTACGAGCAGTACTTC	CSVGQPYEQYF
.	TRBV7-9	TRBJ2-7	TRBD1	TGTGCCAGCAGCTTAGCATCCGGGACAGGGGGCGAGCAGTACTTC	CASSLASGTGGEQYF
.	TRBV5-1	TRBJ2-7	.	TGCGCCAGCAGCACGGACAGCCAGAGCTCCTACGAGCAGTACTTC	CASSTDSQSSYEQYF
.	TRBV9	TRBJ2-2	.	TGTGCCAGCAGCGCCTCGGGGACCCCAAGACACATAGGCGGGGAGCTGTTTTTT	CASSASGTPRHIGGELFF
once	TRBV27	TRBJ1-2	TRBD1	TGTGCCAGCAGCCCGGGACAGCTTTCTAACTATGGCTACACCTTC	CASSPGQLSNYGYTF
.	TRBV7-2	TRBJ1-3	TRBD1	TGTGCCAGCAGCGAGAGGACAGGGGGGACTGGAAACACCATATATTTT	CASSERTGGTGNTIYF
.	TRBV5-4	TRBJ2-5	TRBD1	TGTGCCAGCAGCTACGATACAACAGGGGAACAAGAGACCCAGTACTTC	CASSYDTTGEQETQYF
.	TRBV4-1	TRBJ1-4	.	TGCGCCAGCAGCCAAGTACAAGGGGATGAAAAACTGTTTTTT	CASSQVQGDEKLFF
.	TRBV5-1	TRBJ2-2	.	TGCGCCAGCAGGGTCCATGGGGACGGGGAGCTGTTTTTT	CASRVHGDGELFF
.	TRBV29-1	TRBJ2-3	TRBD2	TGCAGCGTTGAAGATCTAGCGGGAGGGACAGATACGCAGTATTTT	CSVEDLAGGTDTQYF
.	TRBV7-2	TRBJ2-7	TRBD2	TGTGCCAGCAGCGCACCGACTAGCGGGACCTACGAGCAGTACTTC	CASSAPTSGTYEQYF
once	TRBV27	TRBJ2-7	.	TGTGCCAGCAGTAGGGGTGGCGAGCAGTACTTC	CASSRGGEQYF
.	TRBV5-4	TRBJ1-3	.	TGTGCCAGCAGCTTAAAGGGAGCTGGAAACACCATATATTTT	CASSLKGAGNTIYF
.	TRBV5-4	TRBJ2-7	.	TGTGCCAGCAGCGAGGTTGAAGGAGTCAACGAGCAGTACTTC	CASSEVEGVNEQYF
.	TRBV19	TRBJ2-3	TRBD2	TGTGCCAGTAGTATAACCGGGACGGGGGGAGATACGCAGTATTTT	CASSITGTGGDTQYF
.	TRBV27	TRBJ2-1	.	TGTGCCAGCAGTCCTACTAACGGGTCCTACAATGAGCAGTTCTTC	CASSPTNGSYNEQFF
.	TRBV5-6	TRBJ2-7	TRBD2	TGTGCCAGCAGCTTGTTGGCTAGCGGGGGGCCAACCTACGAGCAGTACTTC	CASSLLASGGPTYEQYF
.	TRBV9	TRBJ2-4	.	TGTGCCAGCAGCGACGAGGCCGTAGCCAAAAACATTCAGTACTTC	CASSDEAVAKNIQYF